The clone carrying this T cell receptor (beta chain) occurred a few times. This sample stems from a study of blood T cell repertoires in COVID-19. In the study overall: COVID-19 samples, acute and convalescent, were from the United States, Italy and Spain.

Profiling relied on immunoSEQ multiplex PCR, and the TCRdb table lists in-frame clones only, not all of them. The repertoire includes some 230,000 clones, 75% to 90% of them detected once, and approximately 8% sits in the top ten. V lost 2 bases and J 3 bases, leaving 8 bases between the germline ends. The CDR3 is 13 residues long. This receptor was obtained from an elderly woman with COVID-19, enrolled during active disease. Source material: peripheral blood. The chain combines TRBV12-3 or TRBV12-4 with TRBJ2-7; D is possibly TRBD1 (5 bases). As DNA, the CDR3 is TGTGCCAGCAGTTTAACAGGAAGCTACGAGCAGTACTTC. This gives the protein CASSLTGSYEQYF.